The present T cell receptor (beta chain) was sequenced within a study of OX40 agonist ivuxolimab in advanced cancers. Study-level information: It was ivuxolimab, an agonistic anti-OX40 (CD134) antibody, that patients were treated with.

General study results and limits: Low normalized T-cell clonal expansion also characterized some of the nonresponders.

Produced via immunoSEQ multiplex PCR; TCRdb's table is partial and in-frame only. The sample contains 60,000 to 75,000 clones, roughly 87% of which appear only once. Germline assignment: CDR1 MNHEY and CDR2 SMNVEV (reference sequence). V lost 6 bases to trimming and J lost 2 bases, with 13 bases between them. This CDR3 is 14 amino acids long. In the case of this clone: Its antigen is unknown.

The rearrangement links TRBV27 to TRBJ2-5; D uncertain. The receptor was isolated from an adult with an advanced solid tumor such as melanoma, head and neck, liver or kidney cancer. The sequences come from CD4+ or CD8+ T cells sorted from blood, collected in a trial of the OX40 agonist ivuxolimab. For the CDR3, the DNA is TGTGCCAGCAGGAGAACCGGACCGCAAGAGACCCAGTACTTC. Amino acids: CASRRTGPQETQYF.